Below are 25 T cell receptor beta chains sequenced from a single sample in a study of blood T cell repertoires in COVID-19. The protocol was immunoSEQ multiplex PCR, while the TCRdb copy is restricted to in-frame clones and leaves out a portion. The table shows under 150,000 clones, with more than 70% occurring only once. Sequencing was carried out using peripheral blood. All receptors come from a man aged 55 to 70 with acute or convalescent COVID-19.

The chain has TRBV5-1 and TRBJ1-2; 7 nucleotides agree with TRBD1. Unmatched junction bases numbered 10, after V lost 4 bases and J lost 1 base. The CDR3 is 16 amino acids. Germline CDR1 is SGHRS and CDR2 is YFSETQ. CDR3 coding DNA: TGCGCCAGCAGCCTCCGGACAGGTCCAAATAACTATGGCTACACCTTC. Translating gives CASSLRTGPNNYGYTF.

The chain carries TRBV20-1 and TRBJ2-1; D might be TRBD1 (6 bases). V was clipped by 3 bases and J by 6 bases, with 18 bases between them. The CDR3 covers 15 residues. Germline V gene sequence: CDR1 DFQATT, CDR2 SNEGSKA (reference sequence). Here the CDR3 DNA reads TGCAGTGCTAGTGTAGGGGGACAAGGGTCCAATGAGCAGTTCTTC. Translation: CSASVGGQGSNEQFF.

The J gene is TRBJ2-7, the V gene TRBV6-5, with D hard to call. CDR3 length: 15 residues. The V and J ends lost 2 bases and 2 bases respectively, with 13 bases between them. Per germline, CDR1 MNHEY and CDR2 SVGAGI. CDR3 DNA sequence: TGTGCCAGCAGTTACCGTCTCCACCCTACCTACGAGCAGTACTTC. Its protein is CASSYRLHPTYEQYF.

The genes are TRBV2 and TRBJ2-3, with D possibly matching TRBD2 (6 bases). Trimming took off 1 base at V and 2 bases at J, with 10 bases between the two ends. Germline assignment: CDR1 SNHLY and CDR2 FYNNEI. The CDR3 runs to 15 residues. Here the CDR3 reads CASSEVGGNTDTQYF. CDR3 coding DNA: TGTGCCAGCAGTGAAGTTGGGGGGAACACAGATACGCAGTATTTT.

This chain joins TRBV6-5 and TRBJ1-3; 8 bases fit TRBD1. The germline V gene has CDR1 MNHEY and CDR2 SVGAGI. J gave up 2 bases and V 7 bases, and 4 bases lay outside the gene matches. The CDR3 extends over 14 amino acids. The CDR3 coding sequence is TGTGCCAGCATCGACAGGGGTGCTGGAAACACCATATATTTT. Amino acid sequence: CASIDRGAGNTIYF.

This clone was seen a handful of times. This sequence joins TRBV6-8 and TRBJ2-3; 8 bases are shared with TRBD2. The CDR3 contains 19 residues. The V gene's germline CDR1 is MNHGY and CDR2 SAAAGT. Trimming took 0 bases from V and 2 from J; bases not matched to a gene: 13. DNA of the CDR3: TGTGCCAGCAGTTACTCATACGGGAGGGCCGTTCGTTACACAGATACGCAGTATTTT. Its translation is CASSYSYGRAVRYTDTQYF.

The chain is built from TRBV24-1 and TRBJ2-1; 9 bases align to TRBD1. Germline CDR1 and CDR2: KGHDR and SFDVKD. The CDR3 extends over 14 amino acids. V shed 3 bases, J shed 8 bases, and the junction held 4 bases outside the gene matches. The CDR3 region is CATSDPGQGYEQFF. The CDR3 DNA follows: TGTGCCACCAGTGATCCGGGACAGGGTTATGAGCAGTTCTTC.

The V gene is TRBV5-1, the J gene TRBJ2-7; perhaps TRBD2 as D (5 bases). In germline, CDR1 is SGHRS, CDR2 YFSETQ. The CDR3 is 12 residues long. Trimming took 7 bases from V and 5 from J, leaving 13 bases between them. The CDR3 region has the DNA TGCGCCAGCGGCATAGCGAATCACGAGCAGTACTTC. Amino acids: CASGIANHEQYF.

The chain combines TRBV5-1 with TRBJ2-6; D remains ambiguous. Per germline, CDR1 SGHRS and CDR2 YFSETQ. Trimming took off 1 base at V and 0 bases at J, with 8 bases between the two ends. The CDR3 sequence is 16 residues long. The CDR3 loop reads CASSLTTGSGANVLTF. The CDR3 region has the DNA TGCGCCAGCAGCTTGACGACTGGCTCTGGGGCCAACGTCCTGACTTTC.

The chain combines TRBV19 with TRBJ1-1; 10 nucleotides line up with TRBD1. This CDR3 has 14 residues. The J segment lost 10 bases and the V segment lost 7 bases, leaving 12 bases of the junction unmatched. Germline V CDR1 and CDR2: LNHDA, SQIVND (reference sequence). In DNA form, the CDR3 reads TGTGCCAGTACCACGAGCCGGGACAGGGGTTTAGCTTTCTTT. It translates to CASTTSRDRGLAFF.

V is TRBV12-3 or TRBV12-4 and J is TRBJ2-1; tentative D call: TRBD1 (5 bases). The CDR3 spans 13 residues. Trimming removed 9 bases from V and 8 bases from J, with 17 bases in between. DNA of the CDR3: TGTGCCAGTTCCGCAGGGTATCCCTATGAGCAGTTCTTC. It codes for CASSAGYPYEQFF.

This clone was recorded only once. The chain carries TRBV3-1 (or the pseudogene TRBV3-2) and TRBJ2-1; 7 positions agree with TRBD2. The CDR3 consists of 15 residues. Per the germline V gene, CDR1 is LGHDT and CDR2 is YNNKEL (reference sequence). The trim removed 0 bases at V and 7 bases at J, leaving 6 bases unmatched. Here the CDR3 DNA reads TGTGCCAGCAGCCAAGATCTTGTGCGGGGGAATGAGCAGTTCTTC. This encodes CASSQDLVRGNEQFF.

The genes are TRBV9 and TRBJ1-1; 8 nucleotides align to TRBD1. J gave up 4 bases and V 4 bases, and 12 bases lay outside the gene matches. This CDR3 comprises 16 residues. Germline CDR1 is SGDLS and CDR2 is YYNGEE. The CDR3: CASSPSPSTGGTEAFF. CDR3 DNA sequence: TGTGCCAGCAGCCCCTCCCCAAGTACAGGGGGCACTGAAGCTTTCTTT.

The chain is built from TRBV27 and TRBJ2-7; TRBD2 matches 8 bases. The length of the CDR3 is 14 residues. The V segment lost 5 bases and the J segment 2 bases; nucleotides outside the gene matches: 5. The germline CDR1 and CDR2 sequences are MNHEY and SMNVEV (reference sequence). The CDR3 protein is CASSPLGGAYEQYF. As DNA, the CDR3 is TGTGCCAGCAGTCCTCTCGGGGGGGCCTACGAGCAGTACTTC.

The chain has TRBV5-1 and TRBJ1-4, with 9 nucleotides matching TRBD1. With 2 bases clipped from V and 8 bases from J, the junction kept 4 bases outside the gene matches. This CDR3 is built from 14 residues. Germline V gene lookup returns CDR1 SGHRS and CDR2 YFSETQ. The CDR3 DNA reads TGCGCCAGCAGCTTTACAGGGGGCAGGGAAAAACTGTTTTTT. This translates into CASSFTGGREKLFF.

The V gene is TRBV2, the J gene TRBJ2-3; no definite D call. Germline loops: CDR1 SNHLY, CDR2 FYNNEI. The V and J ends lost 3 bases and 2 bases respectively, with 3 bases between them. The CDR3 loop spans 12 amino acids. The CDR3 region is CASSDVTDTQYF. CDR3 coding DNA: TGTGCCAGCAGTGACGTCACAGATACGCAGTATTTT.

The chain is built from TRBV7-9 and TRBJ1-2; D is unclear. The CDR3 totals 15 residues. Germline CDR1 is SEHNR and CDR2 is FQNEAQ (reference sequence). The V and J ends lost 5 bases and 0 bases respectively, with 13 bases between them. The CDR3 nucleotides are TGTGCCAGCAGCGGGTCCGCGGTTCCTAACTATGGCTACACCTTC. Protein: CASSGSAVPNYGYTF.

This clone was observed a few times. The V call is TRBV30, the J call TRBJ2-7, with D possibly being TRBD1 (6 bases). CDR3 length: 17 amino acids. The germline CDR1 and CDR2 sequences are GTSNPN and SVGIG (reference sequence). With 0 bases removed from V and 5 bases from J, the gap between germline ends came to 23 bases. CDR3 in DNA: TGTGCCTGGAGTGTAAGGATGGGGGACACTTCGGTCAACGAGCAGTACTTC. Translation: CAWSVRMGDTSVNEQYF.

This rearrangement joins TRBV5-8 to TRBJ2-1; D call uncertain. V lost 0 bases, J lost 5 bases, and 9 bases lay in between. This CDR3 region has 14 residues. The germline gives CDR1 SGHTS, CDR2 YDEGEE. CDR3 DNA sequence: TGTGCCAGCAGCTTGGGGGCCCGTCACAATGAGCAGTTCTTC. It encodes CASSLGARHNEQFF.

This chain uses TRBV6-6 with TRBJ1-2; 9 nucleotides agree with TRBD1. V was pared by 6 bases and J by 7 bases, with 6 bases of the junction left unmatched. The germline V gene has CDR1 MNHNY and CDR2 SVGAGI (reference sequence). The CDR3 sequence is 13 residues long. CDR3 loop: CASRPGQGSGYTF. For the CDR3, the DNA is TGTGCCAGCAGACCGGGACAGGGCTCTGGCTACACCTTC.

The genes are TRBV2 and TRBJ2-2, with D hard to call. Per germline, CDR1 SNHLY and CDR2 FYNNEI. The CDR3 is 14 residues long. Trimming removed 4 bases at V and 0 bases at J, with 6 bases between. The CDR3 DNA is TGTGCCAGCAGTGGGTCAGCGAACACCGGGGAGCTGTTTTTT. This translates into CASSGSANTGELFF.

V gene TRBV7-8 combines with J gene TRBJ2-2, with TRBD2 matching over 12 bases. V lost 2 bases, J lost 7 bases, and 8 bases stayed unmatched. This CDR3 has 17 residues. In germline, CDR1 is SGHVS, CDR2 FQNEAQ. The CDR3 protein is CASSLWASGGAIGELFF. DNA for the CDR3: TGTGCCAGCAGCTTATGGGCTAGCGGGGGGGCTATCGGGGAGCTGTTTTTT.

CDR3 DNA sequence: TGCGCCAGCAGTGAGTCGGGACTAAACACCGGGGAGCTGTTTTTT. It specifies CASSESGLNTGELFF. This chain joins TRBV10-2 and TRBJ2-2, with 7 bases identical to TRBD2. From germline, CDR1 is WSHSY and CDR2 SAAADI. Trimming took 0 bases from V and 2 from J; bases not matched to a gene: 0. The CDR3 contains 15 residues.

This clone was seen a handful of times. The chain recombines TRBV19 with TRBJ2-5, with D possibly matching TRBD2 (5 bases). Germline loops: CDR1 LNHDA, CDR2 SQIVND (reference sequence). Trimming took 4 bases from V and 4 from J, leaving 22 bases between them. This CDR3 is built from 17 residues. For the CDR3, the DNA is TGTGCCAGTAGTACCGAGGTAGTTGCGGGCGTGGGAGAGACCCAGTACTTC. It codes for CASSTEVVAGVGETQYF. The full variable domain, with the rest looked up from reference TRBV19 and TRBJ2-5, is DGGITQSPKYLFRKEGQNVTLSCEQNLNHDAMYWYRQDPGQGLRLIYYSQIVNDFQKGDIAEGYSVSREKKESFPLTVTSAQKNPTAFYLCASSTEVVAGVGETQYFGPGTRLLVL.

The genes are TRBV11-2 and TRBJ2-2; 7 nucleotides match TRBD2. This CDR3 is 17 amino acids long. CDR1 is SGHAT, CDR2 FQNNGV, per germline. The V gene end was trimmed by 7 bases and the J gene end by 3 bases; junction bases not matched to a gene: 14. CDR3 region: CASTMGFRAGDTGELFF. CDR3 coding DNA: TGTGCCAGCACGATGGGGTTCCGGGCGGGAGACACCGGGGAGCTGTTTTTT.